Listed below are T cell receptor beta chains from one sample, sequenced in a study of PD-1 blockade in classical Hodgkin lymphoma. The protocol was immunoSEQ multiplex PCR, while the TCRdb copy is restricted to in-frame clones and leaves out a portion. The data contain roughly 7,400 clones, roughly 63% of them singletons. This material consisted of CD8+ T cells from blood, taken before the fourth cycle of nivolumab. The receptors shown here come from a human donor with classical Hodgkin lymphoma. Both conserved end residues are part of each CDR3. D genes are given only for firm matches. Size values are once, few and many counts, or a class for expanded clones, and some rows have none.

D gene,clone size,V gene,J gene,CDR3 DNA,CDR3 protein
-,-,TRBV19,TRBJ1-5,TGTGCCAGTAGTATTCGAGCAAATCAGCCTCAGCATTTT,CASSIRANQPQHF
TRBD1,-,TRBV10-3,TRBJ2-1,TGTGCCATCAGTGGAAACCGGGACAGGGTCTACAATGAGCAGTTCTTC,CAISGNRDRVYNEQFF
-,-,TRBV6-4,TRBJ1-2,TGTGCCAGCAGTGACTCGACCTCAATCGGCTACACCTTC,CASSDSTSIGYTF
-,-,TRBV19,TRBJ2-1,TGTGCCAGTAACCCGGGCAGGAGCTCCTACAATGAGCAGTTCTTC,CASNPGRSSYNEQFF
TRBD2,-,TRBV11-3,TRBJ2-1,TGTGCCAGCAGCTTAGTTAGCGGGAGGGCCGGTGAGCAGTTCTTC,CASSLVSGRAGEQFF
TRBD2,-,TRBV27,TRBJ2-7,TGTGCCAGCAGTCGGGGGGGGTTTTCCTACGAGCAGTACTTC,CASSRGGFSYEQYF
-,-,TRBV7-2,TRBJ2-1,TGTGCCAGCAGAATGTTTAATGAGCAGTTCTTC,CASRMFNEQFF
-,-,TRBV4-2,TRBJ2-7,TGTGCCAGCAGCACCCTACAGGGAGGCCCCTACGAGCAGTACTTC,CASSTLQGGPYEQYF
TRBD2,-,TRBV6-1,TRBJ2-7,TGTGCCAGCAGTGAAGCGCGATCTAGCGGGAGCTACGAGCAGTACTTC,CASSEARSSGSYEQYF
-,-,TRBV6-5,TRBJ2-1,TGTGCCAGCAGTACGGGTAACTCCTACAATGAGCAGTTCTTC,CASSTGNSYNEQFF
TRBD1,-,TRBV6-6,TRBJ2-7,TGTGCCAGCAGTGGGGACAGACTAACCACCTACGAGCAGTACTTC,CASSGDRLTTYEQYF
TRBD1,few,TRBV18,TRBJ2-7,TGTGCCAGCTCGCCTCCCCCCGGGACAGGGGAGTACGAGCAGTACTTC,CASSPPPGTGEYEQYF
TRBD2,few,TRBV23-1,TRBJ2-1,TGCGCCAGCAGTCATGAACCAGCGGGAGAGAGGGATGAGCAGTTCTTC,CASSHEPAGERDEQFF
-,-,TRBV10-3,TRBJ1-2,TGTGCCATCAGTGAGGAAAACCGTCACCCCTATGGCTACACCTTC,CAISEENRHPYGYTF
-,-,TRBV15,TRBJ2-5,TGTGCCACCAGTTCCAGCGGGCCACCTCAAGAGACCCAGTACTTC,CATSSSGPPQETQYF
TRBD2,-,TRBV10-2,TRBJ2-3,TGCGCCAGCAGTGAGGCGGGAGCAAGCACAGATACGCAGTATTTT,CASSEAGASTDTQYF
-,-,TRBV2,TRBJ2-1,TGTGCCAGCAGCACCGACAGGAATGAGCAGTTCTTC,CASSTDRNEQFF
-,-,TRBV7-2,TRBJ2-1,TGTGCCAGCAGCTTAGGTCGGGTCAATGAGCAGTTCTTC,CASSLGRVNEQFF
TRBD2,-,TRBV7-9,TRBJ2-1,TGTGCCAGCAGCTGGGGGGGGATGAACAATGAGCAGTTCTTC,CASSWGGMNNEQFF
-,-,TRBV19,TRBJ2-1,TGTGCCAGTAGCCCGGCGGGGTACAATGAGCAGTTCTTC,CASSPAGYNEQFF
TRBD2,-,TRBV10-3,TRBJ2-7,TGTGCCATCAGTGTTGGTAGCGGGTCTTTAACAGCCCCCTCCTCCTACGAGCAGTACTTC,CAISVGSGSLTAPSSYEQYF
-,-,TRBV4-1,TRBJ2-4,TGCGCCAGCAGCCAAGAACTGGGCGTCCGGAGGGGGGTAGTAGCCAAAAACATTCAGTACTTC,CASSQELGVRRGVVAKNIQYF
TRBD1,-,TRBV27,TRBJ1-2,TGTGCCAGCAGTCCCACTCTAGTGAGGGACAGGGGTAATGAAGCCTATGGCTACACCTTC,CASSPTLVRDRGNEAYGYTF
-,once,TRBV6-6,TRBJ2-7,TGTGCCAGCAGCCTAACCCCTATAGCGGAAGTAAACGAGCAGTACTTC,CASSLTPIAEVNEQYF
-,-,TRBV5-1,TRBJ2-1,TGCGCCAGCAAAGACGGGGAAAGGGATGAGCAGTTCTTC,CASKDGERDEQFF
-,medium-sized,TRBV13,TRBJ1-4,TGTGCCAGCAGCAAGGAGAGGCGCGAAAAACTGTTTTTT,CASSKERREKLFF
-,once,TRBV7-8,TRBJ1-1,TGTGCCAGCAGCTTAGCCGAAGCTTTCTTT,CASSLAEAFF
TRBD2,-,TRBV28,TRBJ2-7,TGTGCCAGCAGACCGGGACTACCCATTTTGGCCTCCTACGAGCAGTACTTC,CASRPGLPILASYEQYF
TRBD1,-,TRBV7-2,TRBJ1-5,TGTGCCAGCAGCGCCTCCGGGACAGGGAGTCAGCCCCAGCATTTT,CASSASGTGSQPQHF
-,-,TRBV12-1,TRBJ2-5,TGTGCCAGCAGCCAAGGACTAGCGGGGCAGACCCAGTACTTC,CASSQGLAGQTQYF
-,few,TRBV29-1,TRBJ2-7,TGCAGCGTTGAAGATCGAGCCTCTAGTACCTACGAGCAGTACTTC,CSVEDRASSTYEQYF